This record looks at one T cell receptor (beta chain) sequence and its context. Its antigen is currently unknown. The sample originates from a study of shared clonotypes between healthy human individuals. Study details: CD4 naive and memory got three plates each, CD8 naive two, CD8 memory one. Overall study findings and caveats: For sorted subsets, rarefaction showed incomplete sequencing despite large depth.

The study separated CD4+ cells into CD45RA+ naive and CD45RA-negative memory subsets. The V end was cut by 6 bases, the J end by 2 bases, with 13 bases between. The CDR3 covers 14 residues. The germline gives CDR1 MDHEN, CDR2 SYDVKM. At a deep level, the assay was run. Sequencing used immunoSEQ multiplex PCR; TCRdb keeps in-frame clones, though not all of them. The sample contains some 2,500,000 clones, 85% to 95% of which appear only once. Sequenced material: naive CD4+ T cells from PBMCs. Stated subset: CD45RA+ positively selected. V usage is TRBV28 and J usage is TRBJ2-5; no reliable D call. The clonotype comes from a man between 18 and 29 years old in good health. Some clones in this sample may be carry-over from other donors' samples. The CDR3 coding sequence is TGTGCCAGCAGCCTTACCCATCTACAAGAGACCCAGTACTTC. Residues: CASSLTHLQETQYF.